This T cell receptor beta chain is drawn from a study of PD-L1 blockade in urothelial cancer. For the study at large: A median blood sample held about 140,000 T cells and more than 80,000 unique TCRs. Study-level results: Clonality of blood TCR below the median before treatment predicted better survival.

V shed 5 bases and J shed 5 bases, with 7 bases lying between them. Germline V lookup: CDR1 LNHDA, CDR2 SQIVND (reference sequence). The CDR3 covers 11 residues. Patients were living with locally advanced or metastatic urothelial carcinoma. Using immunoSEQ multiplex PCR, the repertoire was profiled, and TCRdb retains in-frame clones only, with some absent. The sample contains 35,000 to 50,000 clones, roughly 86% of which appear only once. In regard to this clone: What it binds is unknown.

The material sequenced was PBMCs, taken around atezolizumab (anti-PD-L1) treatment. The chain combines TRBV19 with TRBJ2-7, with D hard to call. The sequence was obtained from a man between 65 and 80 years old with urothelial cancer. CDR3 sequence (DNA): TGTGCCAGTAGTGGTAGAAACGAGCAGTACTTC. Protein product: CASSGRNEQYF.